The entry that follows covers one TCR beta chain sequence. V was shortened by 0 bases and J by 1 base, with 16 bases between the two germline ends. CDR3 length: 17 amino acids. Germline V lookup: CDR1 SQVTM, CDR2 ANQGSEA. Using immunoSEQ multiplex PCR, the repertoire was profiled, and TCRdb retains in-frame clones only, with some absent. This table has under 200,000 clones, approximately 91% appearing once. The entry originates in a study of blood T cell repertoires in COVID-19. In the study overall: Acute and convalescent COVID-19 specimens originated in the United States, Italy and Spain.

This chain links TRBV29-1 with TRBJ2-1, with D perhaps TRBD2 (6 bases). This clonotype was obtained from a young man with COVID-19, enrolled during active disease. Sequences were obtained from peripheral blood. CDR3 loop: CSVEDLAGPVSYNEQFF. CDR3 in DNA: TGCAGCGTTGAAGATCTTGCGGGGCCGGTTTCCTACAATGAGCAGTTCTTC.